The 2 T cell receptor beta chains presented below share a single source sample, sequenced in a study of Graves' ophthalmopathy and Graves' hyperthyroidism. Amplification from RNA transcripts yielded the TCR beta CDR3 regions. First-round RT-PCR used HTBI primers; second-round multiplex PCR followed. TCRdb redid the calling of the multiplex PCR reads with MiXCR, one entry per CDR3 protein. This table holds approximately 700,000 distinct CDR3 sequences, 35% to 50% found once. Sequencing was performed on peripheral blood. These receptors all come from an adult man with Graves' ophthalmopathy.

This clonotype came up many times. The chain combines TRBV24-1 with TRBJ2-5; 7 positions agree with TRBD1. Trimming took 6 bases from V and 2 from J; bases not matched to a gene: 8. Germline V lookup: CDR1 KGHDR, CDR2 SFDVKD. This CDR3 region has 15 residues. CDR3 sequence (DNA): TGTGCCACCAGTAACCCCGACAGGGTGCAAGAGACCCAGTACTTC. It encodes CATSNPDRVQETQYF.

With regard to this clonotype: Compared with germline, one end of the junction differs, possibly owing to a read error. The chain combines TRBV10-3 with TRBJ2-7; the D gene is possibly TRBD1 (6 bases). Germline V CDR1 and CDR2: ENHRY, SYGVKD. The CDR3 spans 14 residues. The CDR3 DNA is TGTGCCAGCAGTCCCCCGACAGGTTTTTACGAGCAGTACTTC. The encoded protein is CASSPPTGFYEQYF.